Below, 31 T cell receptor beta chains from the same sample are listed, as sequenced in a study of cytomegalovirus exposure and HLA in healthy donors. PCR used 60 Vbeta primers and 13 Jbeta primers. The assay was immunoSEQ multiplex PCR, and TCRdb's table has in-frame clones only and misses some. Its table lists approximately 93,000 clones. Sequenced material: PBMCs. Every receptor here comes from a young woman in good health and CMV-seronegative.

The chain combines TRBV2 with TRBJ2-2; TRBD2 matches 9 bases. The length of the CDR3 is 17 residues. The V gene end was trimmed by 2 bases and the J gene end by 7 bases; junction bases not matched to a gene: 11. Germline V CDR1 and CDR2: SNHLY, FYNNEI. The CDR3 loop reads CASSEYLPSGAGGELFF. CDR3 DNA: TGTGCCAGCAGTGAATACCTGCCTAGCGGGGCGGGCGGGGAGCTGTTTTTT. Looking up the rest from reference TRBV2 and TRBJ2-2 gives the full variable domain: EPEVTQTPSHQVTQMGQEVILRCVPISNHLYFYWYRQILGQKVEFLVSFYNNEISEKSEIFDDQFSVERPDGSNFTLKIRSTKLEDSAMYFCASSEYLPSGAGGELFFGEGSRLTVL.

CDR3 nucleotide sequence: TGTGCCAGCAGCCGACAGGGATCCCACGAGCAGTACTTC. Amino acids: CASSRQGSHEQYF. The rearrangement joins TRBV2 to TRBJ2-7; 7 bases line up with TRBD1. The ends lost 6 bases at V and 5 bases at J; junction bases unmatched: 7. The germline V gene encodes CDR1 SNHLY and CDR2 FYNNEI. The CDR3 spans 13 residues. The variable domain in full, completed from reference TRBV2 and TRBJ2-7, reads EPEVTQTPSHQVTQMGQEVILRCVPISNHLYFYWYRQILGQKVEFLVSFYNNEISEKSEIFDDQFSVERPDGSNFTLKIRSTKLEDSAMYFCASSRQGSHEQYFGPGTRLTVT.

The V gene is TRBV10-2, the J gene TRBJ2-1; 11 positions match TRBD2. CDR1 WSHSY and CDR2 SAAADI come from the germline V gene. Trimming took 2 bases from V and 3 from J; bases not matched to a gene: 0. The CDR3 runs to 15 residues. CDR3 nucleotide sequence: TGCGCCAGCAGTGAGGGGACTAGCGGCTACAATGAGCAGTTCTTC. Amino acid sequence: CASSEGTSGYNEQFF.

The J gene is TRBJ1-2, the V gene TRBV25-1; 7 nucleotides match TRBD1. J was trimmed by 5 bases and V by 6 bases; bases with no gene match: 0. Looked up from germline, CDR1 is MGHDK and CDR2 is SYGVNS. The length of the CDR3 is 11 residues. As DNA, the CDR3 is TGTGCCAGCAGGACAGGGTATGGCTACACCTTC. It codes for CASRTGYGYTF.

The rearrangement joins TRBV5-6 to TRBJ1-1; D gene unclear. V was clipped by 4 bases and J by 2 bases, with 15 bases between them. In germline, CDR1 is SGHDT, CDR2 YYEEEE. CDR3 size: 15 residues. The CDR3: CASSLGWAPNTEAFF. CDR3 sequence (DNA): TGTGCCAGCAGCCTGGGGTGGGCTCCAAACACTGAAGCTTTCTTT.

The chain employs TRBV6-1 and TRBJ1-1; no clear D. The germline V and J ends were trimmed by 5 bases and 8 bases, with 6 bases remaining between them. Germline V gene data show CDR1 as MNHNS and CDR2 as SASEGT. The CDR3 loop spans 10 amino acids. The CDR3 sequence is CASSSVEAFF. The DNA for the CDR3 is TGTGCCAGCAGTAGCGTAGAAGCTTTCTTT.

The chain combines TRBV4-1 with TRBJ2-2; 11 bases are shared with TRBD1. CDR1 and CDR2 (germline): MGHRA, YSYEKL. V was pared by 6 bases and J by 4 bases, with 4 bases of the junction left unmatched. This CDR3 comprises 15 residues. The CDR3 sequence is CASRGGTGGTGELFF. The CDR3 nucleotides read TGCGCCAGCAGGGGGGGGACAGGGGGCACCGGGGAGCTGTTTTTT.

The chain links TRBV7-6 to TRBJ2-3, with 7 bases that match TRBD2. Germline CDR1 SGHVS, CDR2 FNYEAQ. CDR3 size: 14 residues. Unmatched junction bases numbered 11, after V lost 8 bases and J lost 6 bases. The CDR3 region is CASGMGGGRDTQYF. CDR3 DNA: TGTGCCAGCGGGATGGGGGGAGGGCGTGATACGCAGTATTTT.

V usage is TRBV7-3 and J usage is TRBJ1-2, with D maybe TRBD1 (5 bases). Germline CDR1 and CDR2: SGHTA and FQGTGA. This CDR3 is 16 amino acids long. Trimming pared 1 base from V and 8 bases from J, leaving 20 bases between. CDR3 protein: CASSLNSPTVSTGYTF. The CDR3 nucleotides are TGTGCCAGCAGCTTAAATAGCCCGACAGTCTCTACGGGCTACACCTTC.

V gene TRBV5-6 combines with J gene TRBJ2-1; a possible D gene is TRBD2 (6 bases). V was pared by 4 bases and J by 3 bases, with 20 bases between. The CDR3 has 17 residues. Germline CDR1 and CDR2: SGHDT and YYEEEE. This CDR3 reads CASSPPGGSKVYNEQFF. CDR3 nucleotide sequence: TGTGCCAGCAGCCCCCCCGGGGGATCTAAGGTCTACAATGAGCAGTTCTTC.

The rearrangement joins TRBV2 to TRBJ1-2, with D hard to call. The CDR3 consists of 15 residues. Germline assignment: CDR1 SNHLY and CDR2 FYNNEI. Trimming shortened V by 5 bases and J by 0 bases, and 13 bases separated the two germline ends. Here the CDR3 reads CASSIPWAANYGYTF. CDR3 DNA sequence: TGTGCCAGCAGTATCCCGTGGGCAGCTAACTATGGCTACACCTTC. Full variable domain (remainder filled in from reference TRBV2 and TRBJ1-2): EPEVTQTPSHQVTQMGQEVILRCVPISNHLYFYWYRQILGQKVEFLVSFYNNEISEKSEIFDDQFSVERPDGSNFTLKIRSTKLEDSAMYFCASSIPWAANYGYTFGSGTRLTVV.

The chain links TRBV5-5 to TRBJ1-5, with a tentative D call TRBD1 (5 bases). The CDR3 length is 14 residues. In germline, CDR1 is SGHKS, CDR2 YYEKEE (reference sequence). Trimming took 4 bases from V and 3 from J, leaving 11 bases between them. As DNA, the CDR3 is TGTGCCAGCAGCAGGGACTTCAACAATCAGCCCCAGCATTTT. Encoded protein: CASSRDFNNQPQHF.

This chain joins TRBV19 and TRBJ2-7; the D gene is possibly TRBD1 (6 bases). Germline values: CDR1 LNHDA, CDR2 SQIVND (reference sequence). The V gene lost 7 bases and the J gene lost 3 bases, with 19 bases spanning the gap. The CDR3 spans 15 residues. For the CDR3, the DNA is TGTGCCAGTACTTCAGTTGGGGGCCCACTCTACGAGCAGTACTTC. Its protein is CASTSVGGPLYEQYF.

The chain couples TRBV5-5 to TRBJ1-1; the D gene is possibly TRBD1 (6 bases). V lost 5 bases to trimming and J lost 1 base, with 9 bases between them. Per germline, CDR1 SGHKS and CDR2 YYEKEE (reference sequence). The CDR3 totals 13 residues. This chain's CDR3 is CASSQDRNTEAFF. The DNA of the CDR3 is TGTGCCAGCAGTCAGGACAGGAACACTGAAGCTTTCTTT.

The genes are TRBV6-6 and TRBJ1-5; 8 bases match TRBD1. Germline loops: CDR1 MNHNY, CDR2 SVGAGI (reference sequence). This CDR3 has 15 amino acids. Trimming at V came to 10 bases and at J to 0 bases, leaving 8 bases not matched to a gene. CDR3 coding DNA: TGTGCCACCAAACAGGGGGGTCTTAGCAATCAGCCCCAGCATTTT. Translated: CATKQGGLSNQPQHF.

V usage is TRBV7-2 and J usage is TRBJ1-2; a weak D match, TRBD1 (6 bases). Germline values: CDR1 SGHTA, CDR2 FQGNSA. The CDR3 loop spans 13 amino acids. With 5 bases removed from V and 8 bases from J, the gap between germline ends came to 15 bases. CDR3: CASSPQGDGGYTF. The CDR3 bases are TGTGCCAGCAGCCCACAGGGTGATGGCGGCTACACCTTC.

The V call is TRBV28, the J call TRBJ1-5; 8 positions agree with TRBD1. J gave up 4 bases and V 5 bases, and 10 bases lay outside the gene matches. Germline V gene lookup returns CDR1 MDHEN and CDR2 SYDVKM. The CDR3 covers 16 residues. This CDR3 reads CASSPSAGTGNQPQHF. The CDR3 DNA reads TGTGCCAGCAGTCCCTCCGCGGGGACAGGAAATCAGCCCCAGCATTTT. The entire variable domain, with the rest obtained from reference TRBV28 and TRBJ1-5, is as follows: DVKVTQSSRYLVKRTGEKVFLECVQDMDHENMFWYRQDPGLGLRLIYFSYDVKMKEKGDIPEGYSVSREKKERFSLILESASTNQTSMYLCASSPSAGTGNQPQHFGDGTRLSIL.

CDR3 sequence reads: CASCKSGDRSLEPQHF. Written as DNA, the CDR3 is TGTGCCAGCTGCAAGTCAGGGGACAGGAGTTTGGAGCCCCAGCATTTT. The rearrangement links TRBV27 to TRBJ1-5; 8 nucleotides match TRBD1. In germline, CDR1 is MNHEY, CDR2 SMNVEV (reference sequence). V lost 8 bases to trimming and J lost 8 bases; unmatched junction nucleotides: 17. This CDR3 region has 16 residues.

About this clone: The same CDR3 also results from other DNA sequences found in this sample. V and J are TRBV9 and TRBJ2-7; 11 bases line up with TRBD2. After removal of 2 bases from V and 3 bases from J, the junction contained 7 bases not matched to a gene. This CDR3 comprises 16 residues. Germline CDR1 is SGDLS and CDR2 is YYNGEE. For the CDR3, the DNA is TGTGCCAGCAGCGTGGGGTTAGCGGGGGGGTTCTACGAGCAGTACTTC. Its translation is CASSVGLAGGFYEQYF.

The gene calls are TRBV29-1 and TRBJ2-1; D is ambiguous. V was cut by 0 bases and J by 0 bases, with 9 bases left in between. Germline-derived CDR1 and CDR2 are SQVTM and ANQGSEA. The CDR3 loop spans 15 amino acids. Here the CDR3 reads CSVEDTASSYNEQFF. CDR3 in DNA: TGCAGCGTTGAAGATACTGCGAGCTCCTACAATGAGCAGTTCTTC.

The rearrangement links TRBV19 to TRBJ2-3; D may be TRBD1 (6 bases). From germline, CDR1 is LNHDA and CDR2 SQIVND (reference sequence). CDR3 length: 15 residues. V was cut by 6 bases and J by 5 bases, with 18 bases left in between. CDR3 protein: CASSPTGPRGDTQYF. The CDR3 DNA sequence: TGTGCCAGTAGCCCGACAGGTCCTAGGGGAGATACGCAGTATTTT.

The chain uses TRBV25-1 and TRBJ2-5, with 7 bases lining up with TRBD1. The DNA end favors TRBJ2-7, so the J call may be wrong. The CDR3 covers 15 residues. Germline V lookup: CDR1 MGHDK, CDR2 SYGVNS. The CDR3 nucleotides are TGTGCCAGCAGTTCCCCTGGTAGGGGGCTGTACGAGCAGTACTTC. Translated, it gives CASSSPGRGLYEQYF.

The chain links TRBV4-1 to TRBJ2-7, with D possibly being TRBD2 (5 bases). The germline V gene encodes CDR1 MGHRA and CDR2 YSYEKL. This CDR3 is 17 amino acids long. Trimming stripped 2 bases from V and 1 base from J, with 18 bases between. The CDR3 protein is CASSQYFGQEDSYEQYF. The CDR3 nucleotides read TGCGCCAGCAGCCAATATTTTGGGCAGGAGGATTCCTACGAGCAGTACTTC.

This chain joins TRBV5-1 and TRBJ2-1; TRBD2 agrees at 10 bases. In germline, CDR1 is SGHRS, CDR2 YFSETQ. The CDR3 contains 15 residues. V gave up 2 bases and J gave up 5 bases; unmatched junction bases: 4. CDR3 in DNA: TGCGCCAGCAGCTTCGGACTAGCGGTAAACAATGAGCAGTTCTTC. It encodes CASSFGLAVNNEQFF.

This chain links TRBV6-1 with TRBJ1-1; maybe TRBD1 (5 bases). CDR3 size: 13 residues. The germline V gene encodes CDR1 MNHNS and CDR2 SASEGT. Trimming took 7 bases from V and 2 from J, leaving 11 bases between them. CDR3 DNA sequence: TGTGCCAGCAAGCTCCAGGGAAACACTGAAGCTTTCTTT. Protein: CASKLQGNTEAFF.

J is TRBJ2-7 and V is TRBV27, with TRBD2 matching 11 bases. The CDR3 has 16 amino acids. After removal of 0 bases from V and 7 bases from J, the junction contained 8 bases not matched to a gene. Germline CDR1 and CDR2: MNHEY and SMNVEV (reference sequence). CDR3 bases: TGTGCCAGCAGTTTATCGTATACTAGCGGGAGTGGAGAGCAGTACTTC. Its translation: CASSLSYTSGSGEQYF.

V usage is TRBV6-6 and J usage is TRBJ2-7; D is undetermined. The germline V gene has CDR1 MNHNY and CDR2 SVGAGI (reference sequence). The CDR3 has 12 amino acids. V gave up 1 base and J gave up 5 bases, with 6 bases separating them. CDR3 sequence reads: CASSYYPDEQYF. As DNA, the CDR3 is TGTGCCAGCAGTTACTACCCGGACGAGCAGTACTTC.

This chain links TRBV5-1 with TRBJ2-7, with unresolved D. Trimming took off 4 bases at V and 2 bases at J, with 4 bases between the two ends. CDR1 is SGHRS and CDR2 is YFSETQ in the germline V gene. The CDR3 is 11 residues long. CDR3 DNA: TGCGCCAGCAGCGAGGCCTACGAGCAGTACTTC. Amino acid sequence: CASSEAYEQYF.

The chain recombines TRBV5-5 with TRBJ2-7; D is possibly TRBD1 (7 bases). The CDR3 extends over 13 amino acids. Trimming cost V 4 bases and J 6 bases, with 14 bases left between them. The germline gives CDR1 SGHKS, CDR2 YYEKEE (reference sequence). CDR3 amino acids: CASSPAGQPEQYF. The CDR3 region has the DNA TGTGCCAGCAGCCCCGCGGGACAGCCCGAGCAGTACTTC.

V and J are TRBV9 and TRBJ2-4; 13 bases are a match to TRBD2. This CDR3 comprises 16 residues. V lost 3 bases, J lost 4 bases, and 4 bases stayed unmatched. Germline CDR1 is SGDLS and CDR2 is YYNGEE. In nucleotides, the CDR3 is TGTGCCAGCAGCGCGGGACTAGCGGGGAGAAAAAACATTCAGTACTTC. This translates into CASSAGLAGRKNIQYF.

V gene TRBV27 combines with J gene TRBJ1-5, with TRBD1 matching over 10 bases. The CDR3 contains 15 residues. The ends lost 3 bases at V and 2 bases at J; junction bases unmatched: 1. Germline V CDR1 and CDR2: MNHEY, SMNVEV (reference sequence). The CDR3 coding sequence is TGTGCCAGCAGTTTGGGGACAGGGGGCAATCAGCCCCAGCATTTT. It codes for CASSLGTGGNQPQHF.